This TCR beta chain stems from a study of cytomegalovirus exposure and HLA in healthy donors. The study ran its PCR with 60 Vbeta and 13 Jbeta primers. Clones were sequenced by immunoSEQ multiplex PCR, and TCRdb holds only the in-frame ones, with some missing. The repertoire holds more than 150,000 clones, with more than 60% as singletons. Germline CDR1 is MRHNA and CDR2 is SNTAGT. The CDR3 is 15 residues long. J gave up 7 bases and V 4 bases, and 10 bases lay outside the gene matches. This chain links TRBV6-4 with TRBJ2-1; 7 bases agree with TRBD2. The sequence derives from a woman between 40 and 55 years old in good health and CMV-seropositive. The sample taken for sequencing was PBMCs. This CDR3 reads CASSVTWTSQNEQFF. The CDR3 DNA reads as TGTGCCAGCAGTGTTACCTGGACTAGTCAGAATGAGCAGTTCTTC.